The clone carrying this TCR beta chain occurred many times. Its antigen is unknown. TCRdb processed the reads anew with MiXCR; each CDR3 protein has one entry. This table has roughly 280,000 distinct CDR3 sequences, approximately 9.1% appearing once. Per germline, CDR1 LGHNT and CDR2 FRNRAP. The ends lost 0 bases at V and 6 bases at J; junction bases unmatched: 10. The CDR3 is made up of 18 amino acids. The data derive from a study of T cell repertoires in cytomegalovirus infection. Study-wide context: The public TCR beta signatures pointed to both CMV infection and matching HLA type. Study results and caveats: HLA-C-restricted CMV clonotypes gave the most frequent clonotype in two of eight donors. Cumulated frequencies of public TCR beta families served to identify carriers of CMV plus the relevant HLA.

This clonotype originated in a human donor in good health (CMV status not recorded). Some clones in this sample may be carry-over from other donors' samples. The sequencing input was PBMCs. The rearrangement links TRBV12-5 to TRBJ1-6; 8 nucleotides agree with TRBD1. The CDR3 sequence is CASGLVATRTGTNSPLHF. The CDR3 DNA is TGTGCTAGTGGTTTGGTGGCGACCAGGACAGGGACTAATTCACCCCTCCACTTT. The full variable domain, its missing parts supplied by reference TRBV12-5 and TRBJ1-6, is DARVTQTPRHKVTEMGQEVTMRCQPILGHNTVFWYRQTMMQGLELLAYFRNRAPLDDSGMPKDRFSAEMPDATLATLKIQPSEPRDSAVYFCASGLVATRTGTNSPLHFGNGTRLTVT.